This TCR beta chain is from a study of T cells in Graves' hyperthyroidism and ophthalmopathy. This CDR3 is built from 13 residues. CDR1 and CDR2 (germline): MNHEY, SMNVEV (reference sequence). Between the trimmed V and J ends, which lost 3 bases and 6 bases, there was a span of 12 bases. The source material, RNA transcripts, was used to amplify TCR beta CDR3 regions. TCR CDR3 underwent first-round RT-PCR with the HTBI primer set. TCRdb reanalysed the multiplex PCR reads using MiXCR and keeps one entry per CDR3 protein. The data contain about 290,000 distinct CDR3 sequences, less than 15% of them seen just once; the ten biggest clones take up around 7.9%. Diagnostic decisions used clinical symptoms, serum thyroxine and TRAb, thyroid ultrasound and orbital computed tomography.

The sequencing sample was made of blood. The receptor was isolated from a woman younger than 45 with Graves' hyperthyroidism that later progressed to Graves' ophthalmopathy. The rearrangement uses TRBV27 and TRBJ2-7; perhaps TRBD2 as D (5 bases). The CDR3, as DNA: TGTGCCAGCAGTTTTGTCGGGGAAATCGAGCAGTACTTC. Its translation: CASSFVGEIEQYF.